This TCR beta chain was documented in a study of blood T cell repertoires in COVID-19. Study-level background: Acute and convalescent COVID-19 specimens originated in the United States, Italy and Spain. PBMCs, B-cell-depleted T cells, or T cells provided the cDNA or gDNA that made up the material.

The assay was immunoSEQ multiplex PCR, and TCRdb's table has in-frame clones only and misses some. Of around 370,000 clones in the sample, about nine tenths were seen once. Trimming took 7 bases from V and 9 from J, leaving 13 bases between them. The germline CDR1 and CDR2 sequences are SNHLY and FYNNEI. This CDR3 comprises 12 residues. The TCR comes from a woman in her 70s with COVID-19, enrolled during active disease. The sequenced sample consisted of peripheral blood. The V gene is TRBV2, the J gene TRBJ2-1; tentative D call: TRBD1 (6 bases). DNA of the CDR3: TGTGCCAGCACCCAACAGGGTAGTGAGCAGTTCTTC. Translating gives CASTQQGSEQFF. The variable domain in full, with the rest retrieved from reference TRBV2 and TRBJ2-1, is EPEVTQTPSHQVTQMGQEVILRCVPISNHLYFYWYRQILGQKVEFLVSFYNNEISEKSEIFDDQFSVERPDGSNFTLKIRSTKLEDSAMYFCASTQQGSEQFFGPGTRLTVL.